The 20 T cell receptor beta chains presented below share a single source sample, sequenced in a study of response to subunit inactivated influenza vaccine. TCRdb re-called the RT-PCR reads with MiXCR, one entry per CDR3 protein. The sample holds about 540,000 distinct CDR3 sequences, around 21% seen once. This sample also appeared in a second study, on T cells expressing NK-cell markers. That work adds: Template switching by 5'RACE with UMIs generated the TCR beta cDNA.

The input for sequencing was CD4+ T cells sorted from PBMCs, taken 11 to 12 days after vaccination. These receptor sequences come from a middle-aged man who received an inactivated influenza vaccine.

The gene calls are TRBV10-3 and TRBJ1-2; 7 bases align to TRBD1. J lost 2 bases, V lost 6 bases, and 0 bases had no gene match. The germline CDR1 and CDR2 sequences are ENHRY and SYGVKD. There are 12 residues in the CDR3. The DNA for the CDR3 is TGTGCCATCAGGACAGGGAACTATGGCTACACCTTC. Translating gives CAIRTGNYGYTF.

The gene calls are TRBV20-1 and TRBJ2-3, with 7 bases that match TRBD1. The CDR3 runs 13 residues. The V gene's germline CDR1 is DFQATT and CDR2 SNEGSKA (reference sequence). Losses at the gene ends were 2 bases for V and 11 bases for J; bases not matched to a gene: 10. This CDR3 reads CSARHQTGQQQYF. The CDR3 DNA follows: TGCAGTGCTAGACACCAAACGGGACAGCAGCAGTATTTT.

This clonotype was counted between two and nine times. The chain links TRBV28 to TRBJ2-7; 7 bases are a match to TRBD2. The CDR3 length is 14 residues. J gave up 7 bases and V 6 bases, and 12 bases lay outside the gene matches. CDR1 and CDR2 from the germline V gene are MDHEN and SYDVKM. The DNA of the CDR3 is TGTGCCAGCAGGGGGGGGGGTAGTCTACGAGAGCAGTACTTC. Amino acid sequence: CASRGGGSLREQYF.

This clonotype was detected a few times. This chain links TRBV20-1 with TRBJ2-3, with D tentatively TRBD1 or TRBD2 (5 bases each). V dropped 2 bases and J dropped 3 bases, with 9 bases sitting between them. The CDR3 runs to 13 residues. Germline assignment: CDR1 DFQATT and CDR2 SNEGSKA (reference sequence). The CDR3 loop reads CSARQGVTDTQYF. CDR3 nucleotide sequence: TGCAGTGCTAGACAGGGAGTGACAGATACGCAGTATTTT.

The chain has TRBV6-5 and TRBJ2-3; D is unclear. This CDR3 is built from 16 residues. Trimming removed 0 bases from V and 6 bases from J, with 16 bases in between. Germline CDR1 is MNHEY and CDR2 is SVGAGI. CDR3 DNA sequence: TGTGCCAGCAGTTACTCCTCTCGATCGAGTGTGGATACGCAGTATTTT. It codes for CASSYSSRSSVDTQYF.

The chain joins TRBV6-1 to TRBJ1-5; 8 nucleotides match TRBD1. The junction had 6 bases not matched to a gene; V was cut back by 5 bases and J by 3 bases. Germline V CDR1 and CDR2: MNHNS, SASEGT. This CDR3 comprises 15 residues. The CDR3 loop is CASSRDRTSNQPQHF. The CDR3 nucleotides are TGTGCCAGCAGTCGGGACAGGACCTCCAATCAGCCCCAGCATTTT.

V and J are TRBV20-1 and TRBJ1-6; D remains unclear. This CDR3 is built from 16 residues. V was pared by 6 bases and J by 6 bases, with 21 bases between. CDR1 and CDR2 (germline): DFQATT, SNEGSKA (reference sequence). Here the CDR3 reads CSAAPFRVISNSPLHF. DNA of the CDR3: TGCAGTGCGGCTCCCTTTAGAGTTATTTCTAATTCACCCCTCCACTTT.

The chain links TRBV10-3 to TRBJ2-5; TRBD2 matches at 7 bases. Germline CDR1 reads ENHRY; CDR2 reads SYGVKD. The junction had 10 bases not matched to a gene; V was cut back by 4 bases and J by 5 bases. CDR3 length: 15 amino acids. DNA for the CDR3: TGTGCCATCAGTGGCTCAGCGGGGTTTCCGGAGACCCAGTACTTC. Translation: CAISGSAGFPETQYF.

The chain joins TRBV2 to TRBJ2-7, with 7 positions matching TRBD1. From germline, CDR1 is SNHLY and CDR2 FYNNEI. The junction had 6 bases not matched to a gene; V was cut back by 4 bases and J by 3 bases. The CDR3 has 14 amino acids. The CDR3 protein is CASSVSPGGYEQYF. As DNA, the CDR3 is TGTGCCAGCAGTGTATCCCCAGGGGGCTACGAGCAGTACTTC.

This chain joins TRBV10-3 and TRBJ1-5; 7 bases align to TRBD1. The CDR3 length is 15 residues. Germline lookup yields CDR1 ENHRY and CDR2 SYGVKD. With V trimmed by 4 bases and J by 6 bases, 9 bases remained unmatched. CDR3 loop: CAISGGSNRGQPQHF. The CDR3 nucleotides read TGTGCCATCAGTGGGGGCAGCAACAGGGGTCAGCCCCAGCATTTT.

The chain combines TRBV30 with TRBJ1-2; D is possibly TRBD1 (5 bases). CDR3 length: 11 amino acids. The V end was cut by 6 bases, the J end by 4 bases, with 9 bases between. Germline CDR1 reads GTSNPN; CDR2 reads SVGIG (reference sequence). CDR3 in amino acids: CACSGIYGYTF. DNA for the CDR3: TGTGCCTGTTCAGGGATCTATGGCTACACCTTC.

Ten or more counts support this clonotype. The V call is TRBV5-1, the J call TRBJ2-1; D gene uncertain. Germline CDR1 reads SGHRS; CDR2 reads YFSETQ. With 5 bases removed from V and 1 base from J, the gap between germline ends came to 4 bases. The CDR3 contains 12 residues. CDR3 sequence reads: CASSGSYNEQFF. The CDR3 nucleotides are TGCGCCAGCAGTGGGTCCTACAATGAGCAGTTCTTC.

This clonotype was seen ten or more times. The DNA of the CDR3 is TGTGCCAGCAAACCGGTAGGACTAGCGGGAGTATACGAGCAGTACTTC. This encodes CASKPVGLAGVYEQYF. The V call is TRBV28, the J call TRBJ2-7; 13 nucleotides agree with TRBD2. Germline CDR1 MDHEN, CDR2 SYDVKM. This CDR3 contains 16 residues. V dropped 7 bases and J dropped 4; count of bases not matched to a gene: 10.

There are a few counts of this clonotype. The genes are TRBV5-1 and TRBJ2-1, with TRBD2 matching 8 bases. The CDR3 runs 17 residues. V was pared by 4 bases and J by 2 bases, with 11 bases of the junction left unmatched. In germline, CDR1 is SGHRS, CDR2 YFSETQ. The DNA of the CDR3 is TGCGCCAGCAGCCGACTAGCGTCCTCAGGGCCCTACAATGAGCAGTTCTTC. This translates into CASSRLASSGPYNEQFF.

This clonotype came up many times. The CDR3 DNA reads TGTGCCAGCAGCTTAGGGGCGGGGTACTACAATGAGCAGTTCTTC. It yields the protein CASSLGAGYYNEQFF. The genes are TRBV7-2 and TRBJ2-1; D is possibly TRBD2 (6 bases). Trimming left V 1 base short and J 3 bases short, with 10 bases between. Germline CDR1 and CDR2: SGHTA and FQGNSA. This CDR3 is 15 amino acids long.

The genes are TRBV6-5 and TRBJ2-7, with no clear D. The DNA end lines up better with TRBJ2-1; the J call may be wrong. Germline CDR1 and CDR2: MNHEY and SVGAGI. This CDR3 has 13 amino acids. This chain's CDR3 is CASSYRSAYEQFF. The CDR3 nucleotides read TGTGCCAGCAGTTACAGGTCAGCCTACGAGCAGTTCTTC.

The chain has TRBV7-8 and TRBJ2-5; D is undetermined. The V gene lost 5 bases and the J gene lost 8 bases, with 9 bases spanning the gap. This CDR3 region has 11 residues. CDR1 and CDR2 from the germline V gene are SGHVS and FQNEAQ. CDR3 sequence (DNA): TGTGCCAGCAGCCAATCCCCCACCCAGTACTTC. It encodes CASSQSPTQYF.

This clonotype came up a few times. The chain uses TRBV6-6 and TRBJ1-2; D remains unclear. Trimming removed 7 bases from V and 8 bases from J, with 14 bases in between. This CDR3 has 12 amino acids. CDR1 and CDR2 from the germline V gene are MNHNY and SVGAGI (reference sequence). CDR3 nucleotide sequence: TGTGCCAGCACCGGAGGATCCGAAGGCTACACCTTC. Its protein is CASTGGSEGYTF.

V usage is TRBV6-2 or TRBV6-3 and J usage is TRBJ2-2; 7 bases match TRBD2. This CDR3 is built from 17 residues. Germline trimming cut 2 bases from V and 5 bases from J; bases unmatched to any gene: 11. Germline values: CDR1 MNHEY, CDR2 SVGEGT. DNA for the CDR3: TGTGCCAGCAGTTACGAGGTCGGATACGGGAGGACCGGGGAGCTGTTTTTT. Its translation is CASSYEVGYGRTGELFF.

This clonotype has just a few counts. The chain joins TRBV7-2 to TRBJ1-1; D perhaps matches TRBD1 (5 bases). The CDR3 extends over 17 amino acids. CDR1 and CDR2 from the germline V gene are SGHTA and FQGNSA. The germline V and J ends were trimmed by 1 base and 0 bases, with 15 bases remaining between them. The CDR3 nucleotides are TGTGCCAGCAGCTTAGGCCCGACAGTTCTCATGAACACTGAAGCTTTCTTT. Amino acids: CASSLGPTVLMNTEAFF. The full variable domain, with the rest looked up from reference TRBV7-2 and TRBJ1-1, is GAGVSQSPSNKVTEKGKDVELRCDPISGHTALYWYRQSLGQGLEFLIYFQGNSAPDKSGLPSDRFSAERTGGSVSTLTIQRTQQEDSAVYLCASSLGPTVLMNTEAFFGQGTRLTVV.